Each of the 22 T cell receptor beta chains below was sequenced from the same sample in a study of CD4 T cells in relation to SARS-CoV-2 and coronaviruses. The unexposed donors gave CD4+ T cells in about 2011-2018, prior to COVID-19. CD4+ T cells were isolated from the cells after roughly 11 days of culture. No antigen has been identified for these receptors. Produced via immunoSEQ multiplex PCR; TCRdb's table is partial and in-frame only. The data hold more than 20,000 clones, with about 76% observed a single time. Source material: CD4+ T cells from PBMCs, cultured in vitro. The receptors shown here come from a human donor in good health.

The V call is TRBV5-6, the J call TRBJ2-1, with TRBD1 identical over 8 bases. After removal of 4 bases from V and 3 bases from J, the junction contained 6 bases not matched to a gene. CDR3 size: 15 residues. CDR1 is SGHDT and CDR2 is YYEEEE in the germline V gene. The CDR3 is CASSLDRGYYNEQFF. The CDR3 nucleotides read TGTGCCAGCAGCCTCGACAGGGGCTACTACAATGAGCAGTTCTTC.

This clone occurred a few times. The chain carries TRBV7-3 and TRBJ2-3; perhaps D is TRBD1 or TRBD2 (5 bases each). Per germline, CDR1 SGHTA and CDR2 FQGTGA. CDR3 length equals 16 residues. Trimming removed 3 bases at V and 0 bases at J, with 13 bases between. CDR3 coding DNA: TGTGCCAGCAGCTTGGGACGGTTGGCTAGCACAGATACGCAGTATTTT. This gives the protein CASSLGRLASTDTQYF.

This clone was observed a handful of times. The chain is built from TRBV6-1 and TRBJ2-7; possible D gene TRBD1, 6 bases. V was shortened by 1 base and J by 3 bases, with 13 bases between the two germline ends. The length of the CDR3 is 15 residues. Per the germline V gene, CDR1 is MNHNS and CDR2 is SASEGT. The CDR3 sequence is CASSEEQGWGYEQYF. The CDR3 coding sequence is TGTGCCAGCAGTGAAGAACAGGGTTGGGGCTACGAGCAGTACTTC.

V usage is TRBV7-8 and J usage is TRBJ1-5; D ambiguous. Trimming removed 4 bases from V and 7 bases from J, with 14 bases in between. The CDR3 extends over 14 amino acids. Germline CDR1 and CDR2: SGHVS and FQNEAQ. The CDR3 loop is CASSSAPKGQPQHF. CDR3 DNA: TGTGCCAGCAGCTCTGCTCCCAAGGGCCAGCCCCAGCATTTT.

This chain connects TRBV4-3 to TRBJ1-2; unclear D gene. The CDR3 has 15 amino acids. Germline V gene data show CDR1 as LGHNA and CDR2 as YSLEER. V lost 1 base, J lost 6 bases, and 15 bases lay in between. CDR3 sequence reads: CASSQALLYANGYTF. The CDR3 DNA reads TGCGCCAGCAGCCAAGCACTCCTTTACGCGAATGGCTACACCTTC.

CDR3 DNA sequence: TGTGCCAGCAGCTTAGCGCTGGGGGGGCCCAACGAGCAGTACTTC. It specifies CASSLALGGPNEQYF. The chain recombines TRBV7-6 with TRBJ2-7, with D possibly matching TRBD2 (7 bases). The CDR3 extends over 15 amino acids. Germline V gives CDR1 SGHVS, CDR2 FNYEAQ. V shed 0 bases and J shed 5 bases, with 14 bases lying between them.

In this sample, this clone turned up a few times. The chain joins TRBV18 to TRBJ1-2, with TRBD1 as a possible D gene (6 bases). Germline CDR1 and CDR2: KGHSH and LQKENI. The V gene lost 8 bases and the J gene lost 5 bases, with 15 bases spanning the gap. The CDR3 loop spans 13 amino acids. CDR3 protein: CASRPGAAYGYTF. CDR3 bases: TGTGCCAGCCGTCCGGGGGCGGCTTATGGCTACACCTTC.

This clone turned up a few times. The chain links TRBV5-1 to TRBJ1-3, with D perhaps TRBD1 (5 bases). Germline lookup yields CDR1 SGHRS and CDR2 YFSETQ. The ends were cut back, 4 bases at V and 0 bases at J, with 11 bases in the middle. This CDR3 comprises 15 residues. The CDR3 DNA sequence: TGCGCCAGCAGCCCTGACAGAAGCTCTGGAAACACCATATATTTT. Its translation is CASSPDRSSGNTIYF.

The rearrangement links TRBV12-3 or TRBV12-4 to TRBJ1-6, with D maybe TRBD1 (5 bases). The CDR3 length is 12 residues. V shed 5 bases and J shed 13 bases, with 12 bases lying between them. The DNA of the CDR3 is TGTGCCAGCAGTCAGGGACGTTGGCCCCTCCACTTT. Its protein is CASSQGRWPLHF.

This chain uses TRBV2 with TRBJ1-1, with 7 bases fitting TRBD1. This CDR3 spans 14 amino acids. Germline trimming cut 6 bases from V and 1 base from J; bases unmatched to any gene: 5. Germline loops: CDR1 SNHLY, CDR2 FYNNEI. CDR3 sequence reads: CASRGGTENTEAFF. The CDR3, as DNA: TGTGCCAGCAGGGGAGGGACAGAGAACACTGAAGCTTTCTTT.

The rearrangement joins TRBV29-1 to TRBJ1-2; no firm D call. Germline V gene sequence: CDR1 SQVTM, CDR2 ANQGSEA. The CDR3 has 11 amino acids. Trimming removed 1 base from V and 2 bases from J, with 2 bases in between. The CDR3 nucleotides are TGCAGCGTTGAAGTCAACTATGGCTACACCTTC. Protein product: CSVEVNYGYTF.

In its sample, this clone was seen once. The V gene is TRBV9, the J gene TRBJ1-2, with D possibly TRBD1 on 6 matching bases. Trimming removed 3 bases from V and 3 bases from J, with 15 bases in between. This CDR3 spans 15 amino acids. The V gene's germline CDR1 is SGDLS and CDR2 YYNGEE. The CDR3 DNA is TGTGCCAGCAGCGCCAGGGTAACAGGGTACTATGGCTACACCTTC. Residues: CASSARVTGYYGYTF.

The chain recombines TRBV10-3 with TRBJ1-2; the match to TRBD1 covers 7 bases. The germline V gene encodes CDR1 ENHRY and CDR2 SYGVKD. The CDR3 has 12 residues. J lost 3 bases, V lost 8 bases, and 3 bases had no gene match. The DNA for the CDR3 is TGTGCCATCGGACAGGAAGACTATGGCTACACCTTC. Amino acids: CAIGQEDYGYTF.

V and J are TRBV7-2 and TRBJ2-3; possible D gene TRBD2, 5 bases. CDR1 SGHTA and CDR2 FQGNSA come from the germline V gene. The CDR3 extends over 16 amino acids. V lost 1 base and J lost 0, with 11 bases in between. The CDR3 protein is CASSLGASSSTDTQYF. In DNA form, the CDR3 reads TGTGCCAGCAGCTTAGGAGCTAGCTCTAGCACAGATACGCAGTATTTT. Filled out from reference TRBV7-2 and TRBJ2-3, the complete variable domain reads GAGVSQSPSNKVTEKGKDVELRCDPISGHTALYWYRQSLGQGLEFLIYFQGNSAPDKSGLPSDRFSAERTGGSVSTLTIQRTQQEDSAVYLCASSLGASSSTDTQYFGPGTRLTVL.

This chain uses TRBV7-9 with TRBJ1-4; 10 bases match TRBD1. V dropped 3 bases and J dropped 8; count of bases not matched to a gene: 6. The germline V gene has CDR1 SEHNR and CDR2 FQNEAQ (reference sequence). The CDR3 consists of 15 residues. CDR3 DNA sequence: TGTGCCAGCAGCTTGTCGACAGGGGGCCAAGAAAAACTGTTTTTT. Its protein is CASSLSTGGQEKLFF.

In its sample, this clone was seen a few times. V and J are TRBV6-2 or TRBV6-3 and TRBJ2-7; unclear D gene. CDR3 length: 13 amino acids. Germline lookup yields CDR1 MNHEY and CDR2 SVGEGT. V was clipped by 2 bases and J by 3 bases, with 8 bases between them. CDR3 sequence reads: CASSYGQNYEQYF. CDR3 nucleotides: TGTGCCAGCAGTTACGGTCAAAACTACGAGCAGTACTTC.

V gene TRBV25-1 combines with J gene TRBJ2-7; a possible D gene is TRBD1 (5 bases). Germline-derived CDR1 and CDR2 are MGHDK and SYGVNS. Trimming removed 3 bases from V and 3 bases from J, with 12 bases in between. This CDR3 contains 14 residues. CDR3 loop: CASSDRGKNYEQYF. DNA of the CDR3: TGTGCCAGCAGTGATAGGGGAAAGAACTACGAGCAGTACTTC.

This clone was seen just once. The chain couples TRBV11-3 to TRBJ1-1; D remains unclear. Trimming removed 1 base at V and 3 bases at J, with 6 bases between. The CDR3 covers 13 residues. Germline loops: CDR1 SGHNT, CDR2 YENEEA. This CDR3 is CASSLGVDTEAFF. The CDR3 nucleotides are TGTGCCAGCAGCTTAGGGGTAGACACTGAAGCTTTCTTT.

The rearrangement links TRBV3-1 (or the pseudogene TRBV3-2) to TRBJ1-5; D call uncertain. V was clipped by 1 base and J by 9 bases, with 7 bases between them. The CDR3 is 12 residues long. Germline V CDR1 and CDR2: LGHDT, YNNKEL (reference sequence). The DNA of the CDR3 is TGTGCCAGCAGCCAAGGGCACCGGCCCCAGCATTTT. It yields the protein CASSQGHRPQHF.

This rearrangement joins TRBV5-1 to TRBJ1-4; 9 bases fit TRBD1. This CDR3 has 17 residues. Germline loops: CDR1 SGHRS, CDR2 YFSETQ. J gave up 7 bases and V 0 bases, and 10 bases lay outside the gene matches. CDR3 sequence (DNA): TGCGCCAGCAGCTTGGGCGATACAGGGGGCAGGCGTGAAAAACTGTTTTTT. This encodes CASSLGDTGGRREKLFF.

The chain links TRBV30 to TRBJ1-4; D gene ambiguous. The germline CDR1 and CDR2 sequences are GTSNPN and SVGIG (reference sequence). V shed 8 bases and J shed 7 bases, with 11 bases lying between them. The CDR3 sequence is 11 residues long. The CDR3 here is CARGGGEKLFF. CDR3 in DNA: TGTGCCCGGGGTGGCGGTGAAAAACTGTTTTTT.

The chain links TRBV4-3 to TRBJ2-3; D remains ambiguous. CDR3 length: 14 residues. Germline assignment: CDR1 LGHNA and CDR2 YSLEER. V was trimmed by 0 bases and J by 3 bases, leaving 7 bases between them. The CDR3 DNA sequence: TGCGCCAGCAGCCAAGAAAGTCAAACAGATACGCAGTATTTT. Its protein product is CASSQESQTDTQYF.